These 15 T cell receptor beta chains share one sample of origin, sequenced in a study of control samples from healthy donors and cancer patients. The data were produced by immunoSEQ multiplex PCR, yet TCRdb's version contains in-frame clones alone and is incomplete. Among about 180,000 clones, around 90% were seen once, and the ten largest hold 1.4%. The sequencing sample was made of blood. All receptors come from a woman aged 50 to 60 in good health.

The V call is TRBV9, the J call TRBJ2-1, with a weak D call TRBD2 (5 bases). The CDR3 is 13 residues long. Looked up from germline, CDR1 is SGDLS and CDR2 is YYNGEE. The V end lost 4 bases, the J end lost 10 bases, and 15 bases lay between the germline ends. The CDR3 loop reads CASSWAGIGEQFF. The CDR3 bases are TGTGCCAGCAGCTGGGCGGGCATTGGAGAGCAGTTCTTC.

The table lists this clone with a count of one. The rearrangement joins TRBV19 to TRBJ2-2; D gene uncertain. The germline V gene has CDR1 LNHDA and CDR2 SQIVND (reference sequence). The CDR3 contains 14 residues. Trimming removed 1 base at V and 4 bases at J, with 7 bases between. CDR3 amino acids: CASSIATFTGELFF. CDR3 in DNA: TGTGCCAGTAGTATAGCCACTTTCACCGGGGAGCTGTTTTTT.

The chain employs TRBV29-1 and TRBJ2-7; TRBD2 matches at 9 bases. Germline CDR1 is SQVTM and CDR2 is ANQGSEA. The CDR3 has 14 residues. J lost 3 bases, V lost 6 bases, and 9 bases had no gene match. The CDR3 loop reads CSVHDLAGDYEQYF. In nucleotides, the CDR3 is TGCAGCGTCCACGACTTAGCGGGAGACTACGAGCAGTACTTC.

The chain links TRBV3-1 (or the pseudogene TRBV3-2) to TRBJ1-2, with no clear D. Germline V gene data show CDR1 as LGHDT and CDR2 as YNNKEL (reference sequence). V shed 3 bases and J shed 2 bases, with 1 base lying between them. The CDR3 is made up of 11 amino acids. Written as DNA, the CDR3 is TGTGCCAGCAGCCAGAACTATGGCTACACCTTC. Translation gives CASSQNYGYTF.

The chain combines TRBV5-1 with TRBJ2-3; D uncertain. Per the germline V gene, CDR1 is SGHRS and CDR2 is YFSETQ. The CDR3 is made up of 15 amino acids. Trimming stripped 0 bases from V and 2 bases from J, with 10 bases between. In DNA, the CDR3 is TGCGCCAGCAGCTTGGCAGCAGCTATCACAGATACGCAGTATTTT. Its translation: CASSLAAAITDTQYF.

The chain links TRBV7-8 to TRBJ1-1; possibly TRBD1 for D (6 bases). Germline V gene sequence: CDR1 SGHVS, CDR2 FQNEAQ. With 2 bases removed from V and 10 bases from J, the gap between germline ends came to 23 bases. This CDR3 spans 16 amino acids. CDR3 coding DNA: TGTGCCAGCAGCTTAAGGCCCGGGAGGCAGGGGATTGGAGCTTTCTTT. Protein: CASSLRPGRQGIGAFF.

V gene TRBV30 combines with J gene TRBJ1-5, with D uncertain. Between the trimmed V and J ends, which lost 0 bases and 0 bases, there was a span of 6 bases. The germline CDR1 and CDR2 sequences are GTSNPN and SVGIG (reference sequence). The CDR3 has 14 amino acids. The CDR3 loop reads CAWSVAYSNQPQHF. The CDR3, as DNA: TGTGCCTGGAGTGTAGCTTATAGCAATCAGCCCCAGCATTTT.

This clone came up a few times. CDR3 protein: CASSPGGAQPQHF. CDR3 in DNA: TGTGCCAGCAGTCCTGGAGGGGCACAGCCCCAGCATTTT. This chain links TRBV5-8 with TRBJ1-5, with D maybe TRBD1 (5 bases). This CDR3 has 13 residues. Looked up from germline, CDR1 is SGHTS and CDR2 is YDEGEE. Trimming cost V 5 bases and J 7 bases, with 13 bases left between them.

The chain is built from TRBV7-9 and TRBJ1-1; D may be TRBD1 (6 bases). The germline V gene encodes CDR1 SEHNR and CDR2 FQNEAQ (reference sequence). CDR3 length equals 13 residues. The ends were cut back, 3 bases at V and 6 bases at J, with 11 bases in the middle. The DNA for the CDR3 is TGTGCCAGCAGCTTCGGACAGCTCCCTGAAGCTTTCTTT. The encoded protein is CASSFGQLPEAFF.

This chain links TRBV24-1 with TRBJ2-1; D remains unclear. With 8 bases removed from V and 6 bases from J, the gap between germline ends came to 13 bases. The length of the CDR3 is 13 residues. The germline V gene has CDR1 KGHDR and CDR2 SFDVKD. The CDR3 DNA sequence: TGTGCCACCATGCCGAGAGATCGCAATGAGCAGTTCTTC. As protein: CATMPRDRNEQFF.

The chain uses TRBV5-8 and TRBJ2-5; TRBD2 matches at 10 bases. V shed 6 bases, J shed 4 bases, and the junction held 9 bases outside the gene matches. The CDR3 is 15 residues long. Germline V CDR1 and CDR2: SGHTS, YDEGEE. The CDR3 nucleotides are TGTGCCAGCACCGTACTAGCGGGAATTGTAGAGACCCAGTACTTC. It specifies CASTVLAGIVETQYF.

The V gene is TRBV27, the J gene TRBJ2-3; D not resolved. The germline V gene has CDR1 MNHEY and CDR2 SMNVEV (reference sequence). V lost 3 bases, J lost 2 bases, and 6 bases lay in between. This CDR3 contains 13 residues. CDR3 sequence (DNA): TGTGCCAGCAGTTTTCCCGACACAGATACGCAGTATTTT. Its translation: CASSFPDTDTQYF.

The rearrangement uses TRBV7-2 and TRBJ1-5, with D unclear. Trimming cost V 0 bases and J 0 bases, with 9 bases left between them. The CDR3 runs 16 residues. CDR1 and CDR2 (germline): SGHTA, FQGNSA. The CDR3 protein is CASSLAPGSSNQPQHF. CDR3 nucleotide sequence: TGTGCCAGCAGCTTAGCGCCAGGCTCTAGCAATCAGCCCCAGCATTTT.

Here the CDR3 reads CASSPGTDGNTIYF. CDR3 nucleotides: TGCGCCAGCAGCCCCGGGACCGATGGAAACACCATATATTTT. The chain combines TRBV5-1 with TRBJ1-3, with D possibly matching TRBD1 (5 bases). V lost 4 bases, J lost 3 bases, and 11 bases lay in between. The germline gives CDR1 SGHRS, CDR2 YFSETQ. This CDR3 has 14 residues.

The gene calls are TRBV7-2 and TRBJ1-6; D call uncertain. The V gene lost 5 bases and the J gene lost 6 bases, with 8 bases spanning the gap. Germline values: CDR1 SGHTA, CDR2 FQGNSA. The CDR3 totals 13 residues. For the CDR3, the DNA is TGTGCCAGCAGCCCCGGCAGTAATTCACCCCTCCACTTT. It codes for CASSPGSNSPLHF. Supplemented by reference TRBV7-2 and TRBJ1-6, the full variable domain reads GAGVSQSPSNKVTEKGKDVELRCDPISGHTALYWYRQSLGQGLEFLIYFQGNSAPDKSGLPSDRFSAERTGGSVSTLTIQRTQQEDSAVYLCASSPGSNSPLHFGNGTRLTVT.